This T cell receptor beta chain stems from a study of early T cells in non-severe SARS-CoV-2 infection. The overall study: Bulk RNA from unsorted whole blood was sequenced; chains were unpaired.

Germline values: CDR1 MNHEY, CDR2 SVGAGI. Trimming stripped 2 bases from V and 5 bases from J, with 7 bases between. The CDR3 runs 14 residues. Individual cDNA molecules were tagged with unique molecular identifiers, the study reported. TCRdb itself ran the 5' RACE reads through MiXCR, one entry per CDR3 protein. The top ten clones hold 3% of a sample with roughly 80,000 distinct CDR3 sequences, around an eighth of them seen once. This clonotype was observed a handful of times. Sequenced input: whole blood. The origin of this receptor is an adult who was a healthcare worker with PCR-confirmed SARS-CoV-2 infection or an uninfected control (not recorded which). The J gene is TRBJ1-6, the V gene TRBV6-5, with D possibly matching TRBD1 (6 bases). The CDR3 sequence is CASSYGGNNSPLHF. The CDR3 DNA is TGTGCCAGCAGTTACGGGGGCAATAATTCACCCCTCCACTTT.